The entry below gives a single T cell receptor beta chain sequence along with its context. TCRdb re-called clones from the PCR reads using MiXCR. The sample yields 20,000 to 30,000 clones, more than 13% seen once. This record belongs to a study of metastatic and nonmetastatic thyroid tumors. The CDR3 loop spans 13 amino acids. The germline CDR1 and CDR2 sequences are MGHRA and YSYEKL. V shed 1 base and J shed 6 bases, with 10 bases lying between them. No patient had received any treatment before thyroid surgery. This chain connects TRBV4-1 to TRBJ2-7, with D possibly matching TRBD1 (6 bases). Sequencing was done on a sample of blood. This clonotype originated in a female donor with papillary thyroid cancer or a benign thyroid nodule (not recorded which). Some clones in this sample may be carry-over from other donors' samples. The CDR3 region has the DNA TGCGCCAGCAGCCAAGCAGGGGTCGGCGAGCAGTACTTC. Its protein is CASSQAGVGEQYF.